This record concerns one T cell receptor beta chain sequence. Its antigen remains undetermined. No per-base quality is available; no much larger clone lies one base away. This entry is derived from a study of beta chain features in type 1 diabetes (dated by TCRdb to the late 2010s). With respect to the entire study: Mean age, gender distribution, total cell number and subset yield were not different between patients and healthy donors. A total of roughly 98,000,000 sorted cells were examined across all samples, and a strong correlation was observed between cell number per subset and RNA yield. The study compared TCRB repertoires of sorted circulating CD4+ T cell subsets between recently diagnosed type 1 diabetes patients and matched healthy donors. Whereas all 30 or so donors provided naive and central memory subsets, regulatory and stem cell-like memory subsets were isolated from just 8 patients and about eight healthy donors. The research as a whole found: The naive, central memory and regulatory TCRB repertoires appeared to resemble one another more closely among patients than among healthy donors. Type 1 diabetes patients showed a moderate but significant shortening of TCRB CDR3 length in all four CD4+ subsets. PCR may preferentially amplify shorter templates, but because patient and control samples were amplified and corrected together, any resulting skew would affect both groups equally. Fewer insertions and more nucleotide deletions at VDJ recombination sites were observed in patients with type 1 diabetes, implying thymic rearrangement abnormalities. Because cDNA rather than genomic DNA was sequenced, highly expressing activated cells could have been over-represented, although no difference in activation and CD3 levels was found between groups. HLA sub-analyses involved small numbers of individuals, so any influence of HLA type on TCRB rearrangement remained unresolved.

The entire amount of isolated RNA was reverse transcribed using the High Capacity cDNA Reverse Transcription Kit, so the sequenced TCRB transcripts were expressed ones. Deep immunoSEQ sequencing was applied to naive, central memory and regulatory T cell samples, giving an average of around 3.8 million total reads per sample. After sorted cells were lysed in RLT buffer, RNA was extracted with DNase-treated RNeasy Micro or Mini kits, with the choice depending on cell number. Each cell subset was processed separately to prevent cross-contamination, with patient and healthy donor samples processed together. Using the immunoSEQ multiplex PCR, TCRB sequences were amplified from cDNA into 87-bp fragments spanning the CDR3 region. Sequencing of the amplicons was done on the Illumina HiSeq platform. In the source study's methods: PCR bias was corrected computationally using synthetic template baselines, and reads within Hamming distance 2 were collapsed, with unmergeable singletons discarded. Reads were aligned against IMGT so that V, D and J genes, CDR3 length and insertions or deletions at six rearrangement sites could be assigned. Clonotype counts were normalized to sorted cell number within each subset before computing true diversity and Gini coefficients with the tcR R package. The overlap coefficient, calculated on TCRB nucleotide sequences, was used to measure repertoire sharing. Not all clones reach the TCRdb copy of this immuneACCESS table, which keeps in-frame sequences only. Checked studies attribute under half of the gap to unresolved V genes and leave the rest unexplained. That table supplies the V and J calls and clone size; D and trimming were determined from the DNA. This sample gives roughly 60,000 clones in total; roughly 60% of them show up just once. The top ten hold about 2% of the sample.

From each donor, a single peripheral blood sample of about 110 mL on average was drawn into heparinised tubes. A BD FACSAria II was used to sort naive, central memory, regulatory and stem cell-like memory CD4+ T cells with a panel that included CD45RO, CCR7, CD25, CD127, CD95 and CD27. Purity was above 95% for every sorted population. Right away, PBMCs were isolated by Lymphoprep density gradient centrifugation and were stained directly, with no culture step. So that batch effects would be minimized, each experiment stained and sorted samples in pairs, pairing one healthy donor with one patient. The CDR3 has 15 amino acids, counting the end cysteine and phenylalanine. Only the CDR3 portion is preserved as DNA: 45 bases, with reading frame beginning at the first base. The germline V gene sets CDR1 to SGHRS and CDR2 to YFSETQ. At the junction V is shortened by 5 bases and J by 3 bases; bases outside the gene matches: 7.

The sequence was obtained from a woman between 18 and 29 years old in good health. Here the chain combines TRBV5-1 and TRBJ2-2, and 7 junction bases match TRBD2. Material: Tregs from blood. The sample's cell subset or site label, in plain terms: regulatory CD4+ T cells. CDR3 region: CASRRGLGDTGELFF. The base sequence is TGCGCCAGCAGGCGAGGACTAGGAGACACCGGGGAGCTGTTTTTT.